The clone carrying this T cell receptor (beta chain) was counted between two and nine times. The sample is drawn from a study of T cell responses to AZD1222 COVID-19 vaccine. CDR1 is SGHTA and CDR2 is FQGNSA in the germline V gene. CDR3 length: 14 residues. V dropped 6 bases and J dropped 5; count of bases not matched to a gene: 5. Produced via immunoSEQ multiplex PCR; TCRdb's table is partial and in-frame only. Here the sample spans 95,000 to 150,000 clones, 86% being singletons. This receptor was taken from an adult in good health. The chain couples TRBV7-2 to TRBJ2-5; 11 bases line up with TRBD1. The sequencing here drew on peripheral blood, taken on day 0 of AZD1222 vaccination. Here the CDR3 DNA reads TGTGCCAGCAGGCCGGGACAGGGGGAGGAGACCCAGTACTTC. The encoded protein is CASRPGQGEETQYF.